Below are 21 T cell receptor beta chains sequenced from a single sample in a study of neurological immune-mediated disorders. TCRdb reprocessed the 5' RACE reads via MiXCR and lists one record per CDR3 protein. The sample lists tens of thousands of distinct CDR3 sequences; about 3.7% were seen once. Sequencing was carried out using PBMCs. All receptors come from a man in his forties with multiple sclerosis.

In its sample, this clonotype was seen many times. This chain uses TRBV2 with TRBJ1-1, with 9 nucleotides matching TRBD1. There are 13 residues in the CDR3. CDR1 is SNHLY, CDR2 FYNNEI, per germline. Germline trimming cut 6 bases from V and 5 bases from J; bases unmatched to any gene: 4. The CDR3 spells CASRGQGGTEAFF. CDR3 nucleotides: TGTGCCAGCAGGGGACAGGGAGGAACTGAAGCTTTCTTT.

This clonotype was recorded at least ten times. The CDR3 nucleotides are TGCAGCGTTGAAGCGACGAACACCGGGGAGCTGTTTTTT. Residues: CSVEATNTGELFF. This rearrangement joins TRBV29-1 to TRBJ2-2; D gene uncertain. The CDR3 spans 13 residues. With 1 base removed from V and 0 bases from J, the gap between germline ends came to 3 bases. Per germline, CDR1 SQVTM and CDR2 ANQGSEA.

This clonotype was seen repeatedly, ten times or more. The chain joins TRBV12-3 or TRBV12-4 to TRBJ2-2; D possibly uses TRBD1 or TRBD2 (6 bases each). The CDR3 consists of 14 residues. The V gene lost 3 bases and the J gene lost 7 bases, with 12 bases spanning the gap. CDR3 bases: TGTGCCAGCAGTTTTGGGGGGCTTGTCGGGGAGCTGTTTTTT. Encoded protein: CASSFGGLVGELFF.

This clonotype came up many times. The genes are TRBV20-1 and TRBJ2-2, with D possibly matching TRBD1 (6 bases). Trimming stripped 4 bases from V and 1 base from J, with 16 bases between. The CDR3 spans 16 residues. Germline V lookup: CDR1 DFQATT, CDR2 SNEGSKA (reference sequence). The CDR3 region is CSATLPTGGNTGELFF. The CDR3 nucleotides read TGCAGTGCTACATTACCGACAGGAGGGAACACCGGGGAGCTGTTTTTT.

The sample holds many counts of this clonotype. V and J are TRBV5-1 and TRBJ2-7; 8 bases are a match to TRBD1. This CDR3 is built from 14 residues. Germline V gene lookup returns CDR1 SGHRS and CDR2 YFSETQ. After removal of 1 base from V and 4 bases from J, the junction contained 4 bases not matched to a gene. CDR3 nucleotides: TGCGCCAGCAGCTTGACGGACAGGGCTTACGAGCAGTACTTC. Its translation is CASSLTDRAYEQYF.

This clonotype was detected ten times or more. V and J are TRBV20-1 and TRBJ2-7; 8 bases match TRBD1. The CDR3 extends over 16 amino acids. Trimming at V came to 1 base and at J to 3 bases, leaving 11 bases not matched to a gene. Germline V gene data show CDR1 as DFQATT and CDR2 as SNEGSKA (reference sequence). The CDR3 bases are TGCAGTGCTAGAGCGCAGTCCCCGGACAGGGTCTACGAGCAGTACTTC. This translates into CSARAQSPDRVYEQYF.

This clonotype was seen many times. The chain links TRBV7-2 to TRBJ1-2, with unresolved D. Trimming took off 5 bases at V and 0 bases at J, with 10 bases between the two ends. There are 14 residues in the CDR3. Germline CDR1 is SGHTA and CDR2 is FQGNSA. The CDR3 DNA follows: TGTGCCAGCAGCCCCATAGGGACTAACTATGGCTACACCTTC. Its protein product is CASSPIGTNYGYTF.

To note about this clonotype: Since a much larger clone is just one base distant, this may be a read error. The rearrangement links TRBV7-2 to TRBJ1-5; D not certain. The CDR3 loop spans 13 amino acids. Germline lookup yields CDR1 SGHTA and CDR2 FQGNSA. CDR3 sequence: CASSERSNQPQNF. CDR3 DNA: TGTGCCAGCAGCGAACGCAGCAATCAGCCCCAGAATTTT.

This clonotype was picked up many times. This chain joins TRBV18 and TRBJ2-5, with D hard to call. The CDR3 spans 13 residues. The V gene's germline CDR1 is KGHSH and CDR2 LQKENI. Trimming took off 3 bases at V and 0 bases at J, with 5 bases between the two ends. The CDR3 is CASSPLNQETQYF. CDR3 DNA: TGTGCCAGCTCACCGCTTAACCAAGAGACCCAGTACTTC.

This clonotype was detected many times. CDR3 amino acids: CASSLGAANTEAFF. CDR3 coding DNA: TGTGCCAGCAGTTTAGGGGCGGCGAACACTGAAGCTTTCTTT. This chain connects TRBV27 to TRBJ1-1, with D tentatively TRBD1 (5 bases). This CDR3 region has 14 residues. CDR1 and CDR2 (germline): MNHEY, SMNVEV (reference sequence). Trimming cost V 2 bases and J 1 base, with 8 bases left between them.

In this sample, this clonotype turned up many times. CDR3 nucleotide sequence: TGTGCCAGCAGCTTAGAGGCAGGGGTATACACCGGGGAGCTGTTTTTT. Translated, it gives CASSLEAGVYTGELFF. The chain joins TRBV11-2 to TRBJ2-2, with D tentatively TRBD1 (6 bases). The germline V and J ends were trimmed by 0 bases and 3 bases, with 11 bases remaining between them. CDR3 length: 16 residues. Germline loops: CDR1 SGHAT, CDR2 FQNNGV.

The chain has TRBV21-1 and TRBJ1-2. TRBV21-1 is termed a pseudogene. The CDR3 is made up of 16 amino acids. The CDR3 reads CASSLNQEGTVYGYTF. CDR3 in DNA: TGTGCCAGCAGCTTGAACCAGGAGGGGACGGTTTATGGCTACACCTTC.

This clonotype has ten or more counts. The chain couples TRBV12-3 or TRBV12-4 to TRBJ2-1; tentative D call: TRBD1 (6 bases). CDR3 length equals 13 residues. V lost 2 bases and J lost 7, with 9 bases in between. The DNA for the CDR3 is TGTGCCAGCAGTTTACTGGGGGCGAATGAGCAGTTCTTC. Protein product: CASSLLGANEQFF.

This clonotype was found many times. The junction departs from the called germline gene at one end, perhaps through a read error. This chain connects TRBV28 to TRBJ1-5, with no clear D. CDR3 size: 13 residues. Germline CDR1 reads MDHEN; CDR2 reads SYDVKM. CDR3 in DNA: TGTGCCAGCAGATGGAGTAGCAATCAGCCCCAGAATTTT. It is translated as CASRWSSNQPQNF. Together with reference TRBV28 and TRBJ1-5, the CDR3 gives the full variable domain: DVKVTQSSRYLVKRTGEKVFLECVQDMDHENMFWYRQDPGLGLRLIYFSYDVKMKEKGDIPEGYSVSREKKERFSLILESASTNQTSMYLCASRWSSNQPQNFGDGTRLSIL.

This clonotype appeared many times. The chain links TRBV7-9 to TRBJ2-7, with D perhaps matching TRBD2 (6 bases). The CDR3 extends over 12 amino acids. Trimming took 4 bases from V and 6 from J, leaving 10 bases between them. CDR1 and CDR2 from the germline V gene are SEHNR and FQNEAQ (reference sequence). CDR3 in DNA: TGTGCCAGCAGCTGGCAGGAGGGCGAGCAGTACTTC. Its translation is CASSWQEGEQYF.

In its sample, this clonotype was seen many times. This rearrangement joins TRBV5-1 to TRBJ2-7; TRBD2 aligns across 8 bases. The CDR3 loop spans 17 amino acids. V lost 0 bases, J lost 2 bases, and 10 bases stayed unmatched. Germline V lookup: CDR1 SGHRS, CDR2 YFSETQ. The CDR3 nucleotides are TGCGCCAGCAGCTTGGGGTCTACGCGGGGGGAGGCCTACGAGCAGTACTTC. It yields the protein CASSLGSTRGEAYEQYF.

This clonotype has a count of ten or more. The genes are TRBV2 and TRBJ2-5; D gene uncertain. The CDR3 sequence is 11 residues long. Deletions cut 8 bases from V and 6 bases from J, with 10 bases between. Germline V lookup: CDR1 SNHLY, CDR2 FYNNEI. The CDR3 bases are TGTGCCAGCGAACCCCTGCAGACCCAGTACTTC. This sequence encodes CASEPLQTQYF.

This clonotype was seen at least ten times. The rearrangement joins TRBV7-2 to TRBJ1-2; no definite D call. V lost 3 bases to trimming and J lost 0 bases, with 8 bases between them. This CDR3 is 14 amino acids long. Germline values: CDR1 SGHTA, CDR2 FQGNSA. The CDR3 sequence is CASSFTVTNYGYTF. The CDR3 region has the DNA TGTGCCAGCAGCTTTACAGTAACTAACTATGGCTACACCTTC. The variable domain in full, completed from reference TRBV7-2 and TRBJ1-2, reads GAGVSQSPSNKVTEKGKDVELRCDPISGHTALYWYRQSLGQGLEFLIYFQGNSAPDKSGLPSDRFSAERTGGSVSTLTIQRTQQEDSAVYLCASSFTVTNYGYTFGSGTRLTVV.

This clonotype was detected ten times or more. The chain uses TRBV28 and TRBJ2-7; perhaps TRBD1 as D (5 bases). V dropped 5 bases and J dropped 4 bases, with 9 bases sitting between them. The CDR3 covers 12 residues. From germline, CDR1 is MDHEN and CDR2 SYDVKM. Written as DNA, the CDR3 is TGTGCCAGCAGTGGATCAGGGTACGAGCAGTACTTC. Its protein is CASSGSGYEQYF. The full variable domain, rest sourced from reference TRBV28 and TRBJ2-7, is DVKVTQSSRYLVKRTGEKVFLECVQDMDHENMFWYRQDPGLGLRLIYFSYDVKMKEKGDIPEGYSVSREKKERFSLILESASTNQTSMYLCASSGSGYEQYFGPGTRLTVT.

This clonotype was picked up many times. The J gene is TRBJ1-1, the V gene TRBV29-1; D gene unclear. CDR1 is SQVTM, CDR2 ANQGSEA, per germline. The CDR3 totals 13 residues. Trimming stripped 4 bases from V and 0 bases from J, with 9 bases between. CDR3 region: CSVVWGVNTEAFF. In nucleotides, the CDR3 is TGCAGCGTTGTTTGGGGTGTGAACACTGAAGCTTTCTTT.

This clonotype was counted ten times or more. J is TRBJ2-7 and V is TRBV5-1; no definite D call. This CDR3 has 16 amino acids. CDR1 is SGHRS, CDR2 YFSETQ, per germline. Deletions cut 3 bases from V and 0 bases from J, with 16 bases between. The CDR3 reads CASSSLGNPSSYEQYF. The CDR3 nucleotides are TGCGCCAGCAGCTCTCTCGGTAATCCTAGCTCCTACGAGCAGTACTTC. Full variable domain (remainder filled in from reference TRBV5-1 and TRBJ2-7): KAGVTQTPRYLIKTRGQQVTLSCSPISGHRSVSWYQQTPGQGLQFLFEYFSETQRNKGNFPGRFSGRQFSNSRSEMNVSTLELGDSALYLCASSSLGNPSSYEQYFGPGTRLTVT.